Following are 6 T cell receptor beta chains from one sample sequenced in a study of shared clonotypes between healthy human individuals. Libraries were prepared by immunoSEQ multiplex PCR; TCRdb keeps only in-frame clonotypes and omits some of them. This sample has under 350,000 clones; about nine tenths occur once, and the top ten carry roughly 16%. Sequenced sample: memory CD8+ T cells sorted from blood. Described subset: CD45RO+ cells pooled with CCR7-negative TemRA cells. The receptors stem from a man aged 18-30 years in good health.

The CDR3 here is CASSQDPGGGSTNEKLFF. CDR3 sequence (DNA): TGCGCCAGCAGCCAAGATCCAGGGGGCGGATCAACTAATGAAAAACTGTTTTTT. The rearrangement links TRBV4-3 to TRBJ1-4; 8 bases line up with TRBD1. Germline V gene sequence: CDR1 LGHNA, CDR2 YSLEER. This CDR3 contains 18 residues. V trimming: 0 bases; J trimming: 0 bases; junction bases outside the gene matches: 6.

The chain uses TRBV6-1 and TRBJ2-7, with D perhaps matching TRBD2 (5 bases). From germline, CDR1 is MNHNS and CDR2 SASEGT. V lost 7 bases to trimming and J lost 3 bases, with 13 bases between them. The CDR3 sequence is 13 residues long. CDR3 in DNA: TGTGCCAGCACGGGGAATCCAGACTACGAGCAGTACTTC. The encoded protein is CASTGNPDYEQYF.

In nucleotides, the CDR3 is TGTGCCTGGATGATTCTCGCGGAAGACTTGTACAATGAGCAGTTCTTC. Encoded protein: CAWMILAEDLYNEQFF. J is TRBJ2-1 and V is TRBV30; D gene ambiguous. The CDR3 is made up of 16 amino acids. CDR1 is GTSNPN, CDR2 SVGIG, per germline (reference sequence). V was clipped by 4 bases and J by 4 bases, with 20 bases between them. Based on the CDR3 plus reference TRBV30 and TRBJ2-1, the full variable domain is SQTIHQWPATLVQPVGSPLSLECTVEGTSNPNLYWYRQAAGRGLQLLFYSVGIGQISSEVPQNLSASRPQDRQFILSSKKLLLSDSGFYLCAWMILAEDLYNEQFFGPGTRLTVL.

This clone appeared a single time. V is TRBV23-1 and J is TRBJ2-7; no clear D. TRBV23-1 is noted as an ORF with a role that remains uncertain. The CDR3 is 14 residues long. The V end lost 6 bases, the J end lost 2 bases, and 14 bases lay between the germline ends. The CDR3 DNA follows: TGCGCCAGCAGAGGGTGGCAGTCTCCCTACGAGCAGTACTTC. Residues: CASRGWQSPYEQYF.

This clone was seen a handful of times. J is TRBJ1-1 and V is TRBV5-6; D not certain. V lost 1 base and J 6 bases, leaving 10 bases between the germline ends. The CDR3 length is 13 residues. CDR1 is SGHDT, CDR2 YYEEEE, per germline. The CDR3 sequence is CASSLWVEAEAFF. The CDR3, as DNA: TGTGCCAGCAGCTTGTGGGTGGAGGCTGAAGCTTTCTTT.

This clone appeared a single time. The rearrangement uses TRBV30 and TRBJ2-7, with 7 bases lining up with TRBD1. J was trimmed by 4 bases and V by 5 bases; bases with no gene match: 11. The CDR3 contains 14 residues. Germline V gene data show CDR1 as GTSNPN and CDR2 as SVGIG (reference sequence). For the CDR3, the DNA is TGTGCCTGGGAAGACAGGGCCTTGGAATACGAGCAGTACTTC. It specifies CAWEDRALEYEQYF.